A selection of T cell receptor beta chains follows, all from one sample in a study of shared clonotypes between healthy human individuals. Libraries were prepared by immunoSEQ multiplex PCR; TCRdb keeps only in-frame clonotypes and omits some of them. The sample comprises roughly 520,000 clones, approximately 95% of which are singletons, and 0.055% to 0.075% rests with the top ten. Sequencing used naive CD4+ T cells sorted from blood. These receptors all come from a woman between 25 and 40 years old in good health. Each CDR3 is given with its conserved first and last residue. Fields, in order: J gene, clone size, V gene, D gene, CDR3 protein, CDR3 DNA. The D gene is left open where the match is weak. Rows give clone size only sometimes, using once, few, many, or a class for an expanded clone.

J gene: TRBJ2-2
clone size: -
V gene: TRBV6-1
D gene: -
CDR3 protein: CASSEDLTNTGELFF
CDR3 DNA: TGTGCCAGCAGTGAAGATTTGACGAACACCGGGGAGCTGTTTTTT

J gene: TRBJ2-5
clone size: -
V gene: TRBV29-1
D gene: -
CDR3 protein: CSVAKGSRETQYF
CDR3 DNA: TGCAGCGTGGCTAAGGGGAGTAGAGAGACCCAGTACTTC

J gene: TRBJ2-2
clone size: -
V gene: TRBV6-5
D gene: TRBD1
CDR3 protein: CASSHDRGHTGELFF
CDR3 DNA: TGTGCCAGCAGCCATGACAGGGGGCATACCGGGGAGCTGTTTTTT

J gene: TRBJ2-7
clone size: once
V gene: TRBV4-2
D gene: -
CDR3 protein: CASSQRGDQSSYEQYF
CDR3 DNA: TGTGCCAGCAGCCAAAGGGGGGACCAAAGCTCCTACGAGCAGTACTTC

J gene: TRBJ2-7
clone size: once
V gene: TRBV28
D gene: TRBD2
CDR3 protein: CASRLSGRSYEQYF
CDR3 DNA: TGTGCCAGCAGACTTAGCGGGAGGTCCTACGAGCAGTACTTC

J gene: TRBJ2-7
clone size: -
V gene: TRBV4-1
D gene: -
CDR3 protein: CASSPGRVGPYEQYF
CDR3 DNA: TGCGCCAGCAGCCCCGGACGGGTGGGTCCCTACGAGCAGTACTTC

J gene: TRBJ2-3
clone size: -
V gene: TRBV11-3
D gene: -
CDR3 protein: CASSLGEGGNTDTQYF
CDR3 DNA: TGTGCCAGCAGCTTAGGAGAGGGAGGAAACACAGATACGCAGTATTTT

J gene: TRBJ2-2
clone size: -
V gene: TRBV7-2
D gene: -
CDR3 protein: CASSFPPSTGELFF
CDR3 DNA: TGTGCCAGCAGCTTCCCCCCTTCCACCGGGGAGCTGTTTTTT

J gene: TRBJ1-2
clone size: -
V gene: TRBV18
D gene: -
CDR3 protein: CASSPPTVYGYTF
CDR3 DNA: TGTGCCAGCTCACCACCTACAGTCTATGGCTACACCTTC

J gene: TRBJ1-1
clone size: -
V gene: TRBV27
D gene: -
CDR3 protein: CASKQHGSGEAFF
CDR3 DNA: TGTGCCAGCAAGCAACACGGATCAGGGGAAGCTTTCTTT

J gene: TRBJ2-1
clone size: -
V gene: TRBV2
D gene: TRBD2
CDR3 protein: CASSEGLAGVAEQFF
CDR3 DNA: TGTGCCAGCAGTGAAGGACTAGCGGGAGTGGCTGAGCAGTTCTTC

J gene: TRBJ2-2
clone size: -
V gene: TRBV9
D gene: TRBD1
CDR3 protein: CASSITGGLNTGELFF
CDR3 DNA: TGTGCCAGCAGCATTACAGGGGGCTTGAACACCGGGGAGCTGTTTTTT

J gene: TRBJ2-5
clone size: -
V gene: TRBV5-1
D gene: -
CDR3 protein: CASSVSQETQYF
CDR3 DNA: TGCGCCAGCAGCGTATCGCAAGAGACCCAGTACTTC

J gene: TRBJ2-7
clone size: -
V gene: TRBV2
D gene: -
CDR3 protein: CASSPGSPWGEQYF
CDR3 DNA: TGTGCCAGCAGTCCGGGATCCCCCTGGGGCGAGCAGTACTTC

J gene: TRBJ2-7
clone size: once
V gene: TRBV4-2
D gene: -
CDR3 protein: CASSLDRRWQYF
CDR3 DNA: TGTGCCAGCAGCCTGGACCGAAGATGGCAGTACTTC

J gene: TRBJ1-5
clone size: -
V gene: TRBV27
D gene: -
CDR3 protein: CASSFSTTNQPQHF
CDR3 DNA: TGTGCCAGCAGTTTTTCGACCACAAATCAGCCCCAGCATTTT

J gene: TRBJ1-2
clone size: -
V gene: TRBV6-1
D gene: -
CDR3 protein: CASSEFYGYTF
CDR3 DNA: TGTGCCAGCAGTGAGTTTTATGGCTACACCTTC

J gene: TRBJ2-7
clone size: -
V gene: TRBV20-1
D gene: -
CDR3 protein: CSAGARGEQYF
CDR3 DNA: TGCAGTGCCGGGGCCCGGGGCGAGCAGTACTTC

J gene: TRBJ2-7
clone size: -
V gene: TRBV27
D gene: TRBD2
CDR3 protein: CASSLYLLTSGPYEQYF
CDR3 DNA: TGTGCCAGCAGCCTTTACCTCCTAACTAGCGGACCTTACGAGCAGTACTTC

J gene: TRBJ2-5
clone size: -
V gene: TRBV15
D gene: TRBD1
CDR3 protein: CATSRASGTGGRETQYF
CDR3 DNA: TGTGCCACCAGCAGAGCTTCGGGGACAGGGGGTCGGGAGACCCAGTACTTC